A single sample is the source of the 27 T cell receptor beta chains below, sequenced in a study of control samples from healthy donors and cancer patients. Using immunoSEQ multiplex PCR, the repertoire was profiled, and TCRdb retains in-frame clones only, with some absent. The table shows some 150,000 clones, with 93% occurring only once. The sequenced sample was blood. These receptors originate from a man aged 45-65 years in good health.

The chain joins TRBV6-5 to TRBJ1-2; weak D call: TRBD1 (6 bases). CDR1 MNHEY and CDR2 SVGAGI come from the germline V gene. The CDR3 runs to 13 residues. V was pared by 7 bases and J by 4 bases, with 13 bases between. CDR3 DNA sequence: TGTGCCAGCATCAAACAGGGAACCTATGGCTACACCTTC. Translation gives CASIKQGTYGYTF.

The CDR3 spells CASTPGASGRYNEQFF. For the CDR3, the DNA is TGTGCCAGTACCCCGGGGGCTAGCGGGAGATACAATGAGCAGTTCTTC. The chain combines TRBV19 with TRBJ2-1; TRBD2 agrees at 10 bases. CDR1 is LNHDA, CDR2 SQIVND, per germline (reference sequence). The CDR3 loop spans 16 amino acids. V lost 7 bases and J lost 4; bases outside the gene matches: 10.

This clone appeared a single time. The gene calls are TRBV12-3 or TRBV12-4 and TRBJ1-1, with D possibly being TRBD1 (6 bases). Trimming left V 0 bases short and J 7 bases short, with 9 bases between. The CDR3 runs 13 residues. The CDR3 nucleotides read TGTGCCAGCAGTTTAGCTATAGGGGGTGAAGCTTTCTTT. Amino acids: CASSLAIGGEAFF.

The genes are TRBV11-3 and TRBJ2-5; possibly TRBD2 for D (6 bases). V lost 3 bases to trimming and J lost 4 bases, with 18 bases between them. The CDR3 consists of 16 residues. Per germline, CDR1 SGHNT and CDR2 YENEEA. CDR3 sequence: CASSLGYGGQGETQYF. The CDR3 nucleotides read TGTGCCAGCAGCTTGGGATACGGAGGGCAGGGAGAGACCCAGTACTTC.

The chain is built from TRBV27 and TRBJ1-6; D is unresolved. V was clipped by 5 bases and J by 0 bases, with 11 bases between them. There are 16 residues in the CDR3. Germline-derived CDR1 and CDR2 are MNHEY and SMNVEV (reference sequence). The CDR3: CASSTHSSSYNSPLHF. The CDR3 nucleotides read TGTGCCAGCAGTACACACTCAAGCTCCTATAATTCACCCCTCCACTTT.

This chain uses TRBV4-1 with TRBJ2-1, with 12 bases identical to TRBD2. The V and J ends lost 1 base and 3 bases, in that order; junction bases with no gene match: 1. From germline, CDR1 is MGHRA and CDR2 YSYEKL. The CDR3 has 16 amino acids. CDR3 sequence: CASSQATSGSYNEQFF. CDR3 sequence (DNA): TGCGCCAGCAGCCAAGCGACTAGCGGGAGCTACAATGAGCAGTTCTTC.

The genes are TRBV18 and TRBJ2-5, with 11 bases identical to TRBD2. CDR1 and CDR2 (germline): KGHSH, LQKENI. The CDR3 runs 15 residues. The J segment lost 3 bases and the V segment lost 0 bases, leaving 0 bases of the junction unmatched. The CDR3 nucleotides read TGTGCCAGCTCACCACCGACTAGCGGGAAAGAGACCCAGTACTTC. Amino acid sequence: CASSPPTSGKETQYF.

The chain carries TRBV2 and TRBJ2-3; possibly TRBD1 for D (5 bases). V was pared by 0 bases and J by 7 bases, with 11 bases between. The CDR3 totals 14 residues. Per germline, CDR1 SNHLY and CDR2 FYNNEI. The CDR3 DNA reads TGTGCCAGCAGTGAAGCCGCCAGGGCCAATACGCAGTATTTT. Translation gives CASSEAARANTQYF.

This chain joins TRBV7-2 and TRBJ2-7; 8 bases line up with TRBD2. Germline values: CDR1 SGHTA, CDR2 FQGNSA. V trimming: 6 bases; J trimming: 3 bases; junction bases outside the gene matches: 13. The CDR3 has 16 residues. CDR3 residues: CASRPQPGLGDYEQYF. The CDR3 nucleotides are TGTGCCAGCAGACCCCAACCGGGACTAGGGGACTACGAGCAGTACTTC.

This clone is a singleton in its sample. V is TRBV5-1 and J is TRBJ2-3, with 7 bases aligning to TRBD1. Germline lookup yields CDR1 SGHRS and CDR2 YFSETQ. Trimming at V came to 4 bases and at J to 0 bases, leaving 5 bases not matched to a gene. This CDR3 is built from 15 residues. CDR3 sequence reads: CASSVPGQSTDTQYF. In DNA form, the CDR3 reads TGCGCCAGCAGCGTACCGGGACAGAGCACAGATACGCAGTATTTT.

There are a few counts of this clone. This sequence joins TRBV28 and TRBJ1-5; 8 bases map to TRBD1. The CDR3 has 15 amino acids. The V and J ends lost 6 bases and 0 bases, in that order; junction bases with no gene match: 4. Germline CDR1 and CDR2: MDHEN and SYDVKM. CDR3 sequence reads: CASRRTGNSNQPQHF. DNA for the CDR3: TGTGCCAGCAGACGGACAGGGAATAGCAATCAGCCCCAGCATTTT.

The chain has TRBV6-1 and TRBJ2-7; D possibly corresponds to TRBD2 (6 bases). Germline V gene lookup returns CDR1 MNHNS and CDR2 SASEGT. The CDR3 covers 15 residues. Trimming shortened V by 2 bases and J by 1 base, and 12 bases separated the two germline ends. CDR3 coding DNA: TGTGCCAGCAGTGAATCCGACGGGAGTTCCTACGAGCAGTACTTC. Protein sequence: CASSESDGSSYEQYF.

V usage is TRBV19 and J usage is TRBJ1-1; D not certain. With 6 bases removed from V and 3 bases from J, the gap between germline ends came to 5 bases. Germline CDR1 LNHDA, CDR2 SQIVND (reference sequence). The CDR3 contains 11 residues. For the CDR3, the DNA is TGTGCCAGTAGCCGGGACACTGAAGCTTTCTTT. Protein: CASSRDTEAFF.

This clone was counted once. The rearrangement joins TRBV28 to TRBJ1-5, with D perhaps matching TRBD1 (5 bases). Germline loops: CDR1 MDHEN, CDR2 SYDVKM. The CDR3 extends over 15 amino acids. V was clipped by 2 bases and J by 0 bases, with 8 bases between them. CDR3 nucleotides: TGTGCCAGCAGTTTAGGGACGAGTAGCAATCAGCCCCAGCATTTT. Encoded protein: CASSLGTSSNQPQHF.

The V gene is TRBV28, the J gene TRBJ1-5; D possibly corresponds to TRBD1 (6 bases). The CDR3 is 14 residues long. Germline loops: CDR1 MDHEN, CDR2 SYDVKM. V was pared by 6 bases and J by 4 bases, with 13 bases between. The CDR3 is CASRHGQPNQPQHF. CDR3 DNA: TGTGCCAGCAGGCACGGACAGCCTAATCAGCCCCAGCATTTT.

The V call is TRBV5-1, the J call TRBJ2-2; possible D gene TRBD1, 5 bases. The germline gives CDR1 SGHRS, CDR2 YFSETQ. CDR3 length: 15 residues. V gave up 4 bases and J gave up 2 bases, with 12 bases separating them. CDR3 loop: CASSTQGLNTGELFF. The CDR3, as DNA: TGCGCCAGCAGCACCCAGGGATTAAACACCGGGGAGCTGTTTTTT.

This clone was recorded once. V and J are TRBV25-1 and TRBJ2-5, with D perhaps matching TRBD1 (5 bases). The CDR3 totals 12 residues. The ends were cut back, 4 bases at V and 14 bases at J, with 17 bases in the middle. Germline V lookup: CDR1 MGHDK, CDR2 SYGVNS. CDR3 sequence (DNA): TGTGCCAGCAGTGGTTTTCAGGGCACCTCATACTTC. This encodes CASSGFQGTSYF.

This chain uses TRBV7-3 with TRBJ2-3, with 11 positions matching TRBD2. The CDR3 runs to 16 residues. V was pared by 5 bases and J by 12 bases, with 16 bases of the junction left unmatched. Germline assignment: CDR1 SGHTA and CDR2 FQGTGA. The DNA for the CDR3 is TGTGCCAGCAGCCCCCAGACCGCACTAGCGGGAGTTAATCAGTATTTT. This codes for CASSPQTALAGVNQYF.

V usage is TRBV4-1 and J usage is TRBJ2-3, with D uncertain. The V end was cut by 1 base, the J end by 1 base, with 15 bases between. Per the germline V gene, CDR1 is MGHRA and CDR2 is YSYEKL. CDR3 size: 17 residues. This CDR3 is CASSQGPGQPGTDTQYF. In DNA, the CDR3 is TGCGCCAGCAGCCAAGGCCCCGGGCAGCCCGGCACAGATACGCAGTATTTT.

V usage is TRBV6-1 and J usage is TRBJ2-1; the match to TRBD2 covers 10 bases. In germline, CDR1 is MNHNS, CDR2 SASEGT. The V segment lost 2 bases and the J segment 3 bases; nucleotides outside the gene matches: 7. The CDR3 runs to 17 residues. In nucleotides, the CDR3 is TGTGCCAGCAGTGAAACTTTGCGGACTAGCGGCTACAATGAGCAGTTCTTC. This sequence encodes CASSETLRTSGYNEQFF.

The V call is TRBV9, the J call TRBJ1-5; 11 positions agree with TRBD1. This CDR3 is 14 amino acids long. Germline values: CDR1 SGDLS, CDR2 YYNGEE. Trimming cost V 5 bases and J 5 bases; bases outside gene matches: 3. CDR3 in DNA: TGTGCCAGCAGTGGACAGGGGGCGGATCAGCCCCAGCATTTT. Its translation: CASSGQGADQPQHF.

V and J are TRBV7-3 and TRBJ1-1; D remains unclear. CDR3 size: 15 residues. Trimming removed 5 bases at V and 0 bases at J, with 13 bases between. Germline V gives CDR1 SGHTA, CDR2 FQGTGA. CDR3 in amino acids: CASSISGGMNTEAFF. The CDR3 bases are TGTGCCAGCAGCATATCAGGAGGTATGAACACTGAAGCTTTCTTT.

The chain recombines TRBV23-1 with TRBJ1-1; weak D call: TRBD1 (5 bases). TRBV23-1 is marked as an open reading frame, function uncertain. Trimming took 7 bases from V and 1 from J, leaving 19 bases between them. The CDR3 loop spans 16 amino acids. The CDR3 spells CASTKDRGPRNTEAFF. CDR3 nucleotides: TGCGCCAGCACCAAGGACCGGGGCCCGAGGAACACTGAAGCTTTCTTT.

The chain is built from TRBV11-1 and TRBJ2-7, with D hard to call. V was cut by 3 bases and J by 4 bases, with 7 bases left in between. The V gene's germline CDR1 is SGHAT and CDR2 FQDESV (reference sequence). CDR3 size: 12 residues. The CDR3 DNA sequence: TGTGCCAGCAGCTTCCCTTCGTACGAGCAGTACTTC. Protein: CASSFPSYEQYF. Based on the CDR3 plus reference TRBV11-1 and TRBJ2-7, the full variable domain is EAEVAQSPRYKITEKSQAVAFWCDPISGHATLYWYRQILGQGPELLVQFQDESVVDDSQLPKDRFSAERLKGVDSTLKIQPAELGDSAMYLCASSFPSYEQYFGPGTRLTVT.

The chain joins TRBV3-1 (or the pseudogene TRBV3-2) to TRBJ1-3; D remains unclear. The germline gives CDR1 LGHDT, CDR2 YNNKEL (reference sequence). V dropped 0 bases and J dropped 0 bases, with 9 bases sitting between them. The CDR3 loop spans 16 amino acids. This chain's CDR3 is CASSQDSLASGNTIYF. CDR3 bases: TGTGCCAGCAGCCAAGATAGTCTGGCCTCTGGAAACACCATATATTTT.

V usage is TRBV18 and J usage is TRBJ2-3; TRBD2 matches 9 bases. Germline V gives CDR1 KGHSH, CDR2 LQKENI. This CDR3 contains 17 residues. The V segment lost 3 bases and the J segment 1 base; nucleotides outside the gene matches: 8. The CDR3 spells CASSPYAGGPGTDTQYF. CDR3 nucleotides: TGTGCCAGCTCACCCTACGCGGGAGGGCCGGGCACAGATACGCAGTATTTT.

J is TRBJ1-1 and V is TRBV6-5; D might be TRBD1 (5 bases). Between the trimmed V and J ends, which lost 6 bases and 1 base, there was a span of 12 bases. Per germline, CDR1 MNHEY and CDR2 SVGAGI. The CDR3 spans 14 residues. CDR3 sequence (DNA): TGTGCCAGCAGCAGGGATTGGGGGAACACTGAAGCTTTCTTT. Protein product: CASSRDWGNTEAFF.